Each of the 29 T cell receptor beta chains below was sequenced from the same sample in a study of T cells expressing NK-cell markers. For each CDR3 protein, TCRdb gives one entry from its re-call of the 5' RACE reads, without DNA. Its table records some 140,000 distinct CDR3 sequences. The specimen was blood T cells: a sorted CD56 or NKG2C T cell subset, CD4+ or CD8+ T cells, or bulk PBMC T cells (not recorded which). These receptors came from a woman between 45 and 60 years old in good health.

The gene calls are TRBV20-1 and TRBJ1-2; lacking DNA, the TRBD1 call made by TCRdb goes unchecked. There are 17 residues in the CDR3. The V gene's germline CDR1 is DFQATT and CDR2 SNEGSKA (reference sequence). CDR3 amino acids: CSARDAGHDRAHWGYTF.

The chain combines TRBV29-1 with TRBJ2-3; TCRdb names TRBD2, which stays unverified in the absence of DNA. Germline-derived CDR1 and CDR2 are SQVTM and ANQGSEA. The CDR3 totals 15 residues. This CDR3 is CSALGGELGTDTQYF.

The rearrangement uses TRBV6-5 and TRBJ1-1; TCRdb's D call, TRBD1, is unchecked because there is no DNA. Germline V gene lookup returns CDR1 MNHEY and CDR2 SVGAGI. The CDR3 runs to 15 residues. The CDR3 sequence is CASSYSSGGNTEAFF.

CDR3: CASSPAGFGETQYF. This sequence joins TRBV14 and TRBJ2-5. Per the germline V gene, CDR1 is SGHDN and CDR2 is FVKESK. The CDR3 contains 14 residues.

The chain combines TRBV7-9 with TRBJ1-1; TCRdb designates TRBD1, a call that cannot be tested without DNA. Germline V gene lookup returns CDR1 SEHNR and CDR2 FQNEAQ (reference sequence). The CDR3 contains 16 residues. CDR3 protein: CASSLPEQGKDTEAFF.

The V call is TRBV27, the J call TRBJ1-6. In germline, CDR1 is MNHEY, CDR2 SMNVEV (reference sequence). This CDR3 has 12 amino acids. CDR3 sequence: CASSFQNSPLHF.

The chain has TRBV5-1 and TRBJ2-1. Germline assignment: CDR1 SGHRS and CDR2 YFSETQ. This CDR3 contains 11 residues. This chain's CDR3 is CASRVAGEQFF.

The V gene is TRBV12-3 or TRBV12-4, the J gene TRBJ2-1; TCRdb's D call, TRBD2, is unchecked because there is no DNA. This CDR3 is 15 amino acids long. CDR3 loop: CASSYLAGELREQFF.

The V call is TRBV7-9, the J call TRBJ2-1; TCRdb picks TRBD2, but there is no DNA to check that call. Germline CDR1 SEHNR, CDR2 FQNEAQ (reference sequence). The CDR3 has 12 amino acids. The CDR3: CASSRGPNEQFF. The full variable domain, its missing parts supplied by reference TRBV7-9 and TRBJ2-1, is DTGVSQNPRHKITKRGQNVTFRCDPISEHNRLYWYRQTLGQGPEFLTYFQNEAQLEKSRLLSDRFSAERPKGSFSTLEIQRTEQGDSAMYLCASSRGPNEQFFGPGTRLTVL.

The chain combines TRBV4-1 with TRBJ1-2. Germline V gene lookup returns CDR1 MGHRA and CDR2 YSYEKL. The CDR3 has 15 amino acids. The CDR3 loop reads CASSQEGSSLYGYTF.

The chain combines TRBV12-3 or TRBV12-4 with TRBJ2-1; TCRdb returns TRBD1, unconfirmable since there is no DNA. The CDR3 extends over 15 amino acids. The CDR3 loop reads CASSVTGVGLNEQFF.

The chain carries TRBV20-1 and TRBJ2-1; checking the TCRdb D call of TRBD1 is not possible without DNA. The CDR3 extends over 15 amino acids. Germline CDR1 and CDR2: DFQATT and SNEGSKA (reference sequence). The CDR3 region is CSARDVAGPPDEQFF.

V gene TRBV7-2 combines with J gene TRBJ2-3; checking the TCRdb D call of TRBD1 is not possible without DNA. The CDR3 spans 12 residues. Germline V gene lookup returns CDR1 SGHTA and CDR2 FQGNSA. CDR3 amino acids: CASRTGVDTQYF.

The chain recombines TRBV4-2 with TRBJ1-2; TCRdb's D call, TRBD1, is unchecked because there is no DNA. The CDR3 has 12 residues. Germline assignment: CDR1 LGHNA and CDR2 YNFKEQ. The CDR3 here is CASSPGTDGGTF.

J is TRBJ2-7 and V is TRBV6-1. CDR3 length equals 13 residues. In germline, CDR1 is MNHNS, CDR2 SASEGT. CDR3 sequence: CASSGLSTYEQYF.

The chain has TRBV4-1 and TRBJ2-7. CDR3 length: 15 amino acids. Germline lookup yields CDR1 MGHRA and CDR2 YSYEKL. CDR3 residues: CASSQEEGIVWGQYF.

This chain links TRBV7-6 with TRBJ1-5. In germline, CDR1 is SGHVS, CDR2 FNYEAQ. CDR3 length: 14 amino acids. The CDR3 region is CASSLAGRHQPQHF.

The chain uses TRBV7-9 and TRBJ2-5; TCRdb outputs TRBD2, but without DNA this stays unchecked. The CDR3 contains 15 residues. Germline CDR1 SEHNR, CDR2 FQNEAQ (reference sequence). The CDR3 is CASSSDYPEGETQYF.

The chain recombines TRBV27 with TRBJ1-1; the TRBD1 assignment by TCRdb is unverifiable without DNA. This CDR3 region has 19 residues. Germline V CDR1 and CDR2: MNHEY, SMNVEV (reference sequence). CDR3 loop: CASSTRRPGTGGSNTEAFF.

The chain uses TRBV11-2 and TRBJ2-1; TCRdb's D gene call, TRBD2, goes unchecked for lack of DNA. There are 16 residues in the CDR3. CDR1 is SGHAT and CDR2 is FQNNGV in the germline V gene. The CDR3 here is CASSLDQAGLYNEQFF. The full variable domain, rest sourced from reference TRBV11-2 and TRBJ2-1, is EAGVAQSPRYKIIEKRQSVAFWCNPISGHATLYWYQQILGQGPKLLIQFQNNGVVDDSQLPKDRFSAERLKGVDSTLKIQPAKLEDSAVYLCASSLDQAGLYNEQFFGPGTRLTVL.

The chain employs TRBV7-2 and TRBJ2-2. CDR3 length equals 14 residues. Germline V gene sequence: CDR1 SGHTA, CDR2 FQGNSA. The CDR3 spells CASSISGWGGELFF.

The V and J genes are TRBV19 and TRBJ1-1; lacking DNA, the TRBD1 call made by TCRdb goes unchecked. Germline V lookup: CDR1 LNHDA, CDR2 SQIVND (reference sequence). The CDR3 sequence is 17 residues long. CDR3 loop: CASSVAGTGGVNTEAFF. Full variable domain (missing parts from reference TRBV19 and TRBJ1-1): DGGITQSPKYLFRKEGQNVTLSCEQNLNHDAMYWYRQDPGQGLRLIYYSQIVNDFQKGDIAEGYSVSREKKESFPLTVTSAQKNPTAFYLCASSVAGTGGVNTEAFFGQGTRLTVV.

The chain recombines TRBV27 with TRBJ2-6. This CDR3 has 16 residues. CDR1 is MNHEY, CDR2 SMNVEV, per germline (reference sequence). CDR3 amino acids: CASSLFSVSGANVLTF.

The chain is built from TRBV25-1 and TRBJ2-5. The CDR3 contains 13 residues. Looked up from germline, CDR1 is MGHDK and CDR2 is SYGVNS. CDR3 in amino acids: CASSGSGGETQYF.

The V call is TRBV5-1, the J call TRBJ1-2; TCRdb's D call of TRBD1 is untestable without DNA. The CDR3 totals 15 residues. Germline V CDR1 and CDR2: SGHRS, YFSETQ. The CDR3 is CASSLKQDANYGYTF.

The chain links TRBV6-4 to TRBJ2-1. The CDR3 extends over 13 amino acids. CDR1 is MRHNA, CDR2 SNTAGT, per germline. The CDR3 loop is CASSSQRNNEQFF.

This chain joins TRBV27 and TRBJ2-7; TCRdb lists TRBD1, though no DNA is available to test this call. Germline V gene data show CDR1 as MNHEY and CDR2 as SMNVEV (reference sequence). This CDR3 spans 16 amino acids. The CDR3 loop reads CASSPVRTGGRYEQYF.

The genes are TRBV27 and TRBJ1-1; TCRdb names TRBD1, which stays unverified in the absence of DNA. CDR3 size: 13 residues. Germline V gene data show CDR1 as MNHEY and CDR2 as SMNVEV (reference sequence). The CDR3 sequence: CVSRPGANTEAFF.

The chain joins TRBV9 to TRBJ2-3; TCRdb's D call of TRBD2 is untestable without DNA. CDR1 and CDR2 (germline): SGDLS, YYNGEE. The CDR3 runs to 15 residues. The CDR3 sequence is CASSQIAGGRDTQYF.